This TCR beta chain came from a study of cytomegalovirus exposure and HLA in healthy donors. For the study at large: An analysis done earlier identified 117 million unique TCR beta sequences from 190 million or so T cells.

This CDR3 spans 14 amino acids. Germline values: CDR1 LNHDA, CDR2 SQIVND (reference sequence). The V segment lost 5 bases and the J segment 2 bases; nucleotides outside the gene matches: 5. The PCR made use of 60 Vbeta and 13 Jbeta primers. Some clones are missing from TCRdb's copy, which holds only in-frame ones; the method was immunoSEQ multiplex PCR. The sample table includes about 51,000 clones. Sequencing was performed on PBMCs. This sequence originates from a man aged 35 to 55 in good health and CMV-seropositive. The chain employs TRBV19 and TRBJ1-1; 7 bases are a match to TRBD1. DNA for the CDR3: TGTGCCAGTAGTCCGGGGACAGTTAACACTGAAGCTTTCTTT. Its protein product is CASSPGTVNTEAFF.